This T cell receptor (beta chain) was found in a study of cytomegalovirus exposure and HLA in healthy donors. The CDR3 spans 15 residues. V lost 1 base to trimming and J lost 2 bases, with 10 bases between them. The germline CDR1 and CDR2 sequences are SGHTA and FQGNSA. The table came from immunoSEQ multiplex PCR; TCRdb's copy has only in-frame clones and leaves some out. This sample has about 98,000 clones, with roughly 87% found just once. The receptor was derived from a man aged 18 to 29 in good health and CMV-seropositive. What was sequenced was PBMCs. The V gene is TRBV7-2, the J gene TRBJ2-3; a possible D gene is TRBD1 (6 bases). CDR3 coding DNA: TGTGCCAGCAGCTTAGGGGGGCACCACACAGATACGCAGTATTTT. Translated: CASSLGGHHTDTQYF.